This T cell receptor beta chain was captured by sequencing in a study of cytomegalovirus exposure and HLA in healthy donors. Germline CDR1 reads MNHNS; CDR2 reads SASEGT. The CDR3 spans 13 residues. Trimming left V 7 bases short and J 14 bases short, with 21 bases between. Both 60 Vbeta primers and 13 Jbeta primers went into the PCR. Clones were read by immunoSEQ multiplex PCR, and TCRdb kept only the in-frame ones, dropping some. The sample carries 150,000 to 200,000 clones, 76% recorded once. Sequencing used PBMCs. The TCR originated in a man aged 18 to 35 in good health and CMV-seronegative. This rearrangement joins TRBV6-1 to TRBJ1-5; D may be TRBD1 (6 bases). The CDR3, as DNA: TGTGCCAGCATAGACACAGGGCTGTTAGGGGAGCATTTT. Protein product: CASIDTGLLGEHF.